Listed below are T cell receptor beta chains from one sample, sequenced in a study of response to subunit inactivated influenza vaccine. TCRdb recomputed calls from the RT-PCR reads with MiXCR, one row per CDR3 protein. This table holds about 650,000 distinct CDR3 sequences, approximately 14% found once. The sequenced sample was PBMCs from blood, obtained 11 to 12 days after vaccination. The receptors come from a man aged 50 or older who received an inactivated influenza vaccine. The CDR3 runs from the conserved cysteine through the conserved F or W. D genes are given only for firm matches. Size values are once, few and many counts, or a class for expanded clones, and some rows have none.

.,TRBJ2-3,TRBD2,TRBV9,CASSAPGAKREADTQYF,TGTGCCAGCAGCGCCCCGGGGGCGAAGCGGGAGGCAGATACGCAGTATTTT
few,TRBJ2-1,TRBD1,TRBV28,CASSLLGTGKYNEQFF,TGTGCCAGCAGCCTTTTAGGGACAGGGAAATACAATGAGCAGTTCTTC
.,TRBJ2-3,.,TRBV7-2,CASSNSNTDTQYF,TGTGCCAGCAGCAACAGTAACACAGATACGCAGTATTTT
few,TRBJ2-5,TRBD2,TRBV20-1,CSARSGTSGGETQYF,TGCAGTGCTAGAAGCGGGACTAGCGGGGGAGAGACCCAGTACTTC
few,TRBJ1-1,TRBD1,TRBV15,CATSRDNRGQGDRNTEAFF,TGTGCCACCAGCAGAGATAATCGGGGCCAGGGGGATAGGAACACTGAAGCTTTCTTT
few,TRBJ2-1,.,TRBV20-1,CSATVRAPPYNEQFF,TGCAGTGCTACAGTGCGGGCCCCCCCCTACAATGAGCAGTTCTTC
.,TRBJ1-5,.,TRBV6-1,CASSESGANNQPQHF,TGTGCCAGCAGTGAATCGGGGGCCAACAATCAGCCCCAGCATTTT
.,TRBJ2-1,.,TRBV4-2,CASSQDRRDEQFF,TGTGCCAGCAGCCAAGATAGGAGGGATGAGCAGTTCTTC
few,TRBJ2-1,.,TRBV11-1,CASSPPGDWSSTYNEQFF,TGTGCCAGCAGCCCTCCTGGGGACTGGTCCTCTACCTACAATGAGCAGTTCTTC
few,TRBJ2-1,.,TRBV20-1,CSALKPSGDNEQFF,TGCAGTGCCCTTAAACCCTCAGGGGACAATGAGCAGTTCTTC
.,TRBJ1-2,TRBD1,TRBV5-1,CASSLGPQGIDGYTF,TGCGCCAGCAGCTTGGGGCCACAGGGGATCGATGGCTACACCTTC
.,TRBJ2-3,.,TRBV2,CAGGQLSTDTQYF,TGTGCCGGGGGACAATTGAGCACAGATACGCAGTATTTT
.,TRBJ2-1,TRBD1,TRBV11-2,CASSSLAGGSEQFF,TGTGCCAGCAGCTCCCTAGCAGGGGGTAGTGAGCAGTTCTTC
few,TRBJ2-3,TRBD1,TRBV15,CATSRGDSLDTQYF,TGTGCCACCAGCAGAGGGGACAGTCTAGATACGCAGTATTTT
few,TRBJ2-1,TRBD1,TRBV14,CASSRGTGGFEQFF,TGTGCCAGCAGCCGAGGGACAGGGGGCTTTGAGCAGTTCTTC
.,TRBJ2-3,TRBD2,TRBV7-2,CASSLTSGRIDTQYF,TGTGCCAGCAGCTTAACTAGCGGGAGGATAGATACGCAGTATTTT
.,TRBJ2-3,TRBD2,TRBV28,CASSVDGGTSKTDTQYF,TGTGCCAGCAGCGTCGACGGCGGGACTAGCAAAACAGATACGCAGTATTTT
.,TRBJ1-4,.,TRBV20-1,CSATAAGTATNEKLFF,TGCAGTGCTACGGCCGCAGGCACTGCAACTAATGAAAAACTGTTTTTT
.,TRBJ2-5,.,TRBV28,CASSLQLGTQYF,TGTGCCAGCAGTTTACAGTTGGGGACCCAGTACTTC
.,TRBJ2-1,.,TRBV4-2,CASSQVVGDYNEQFF,TGTGCCAGCAGCCAAGTAGTAGGGGACTACAATGAGCAGTTCTTC
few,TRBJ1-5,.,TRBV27,CASSLETSQPQHF,TGTGCCAGCAGTCTGGAGACATCTCAGCCCCAGCATTTT
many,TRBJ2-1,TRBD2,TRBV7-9,CASSLLAGMFSDEQFF,TGTGCCAGCAGCTTGCTAGCGGGAATGTTTAGCGATGAGCAGTTCTTC
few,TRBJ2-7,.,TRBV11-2,CASSLGDTLLHSF,TGTGCCAGCAGCTTAGGGGACACCCTCCTCCATAGCTTC
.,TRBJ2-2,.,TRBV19,CASRLRDGRDTGELFF,TGTGCCAGTAGATTGAGGGACGGCCGGGACACCGGGGAGCTGTTTTTT
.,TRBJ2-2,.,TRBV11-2,CASSLKIAGELFF,TGTGCCAGCAGCTTAAAAATTGCCGGGGAGCTGTTTTTT
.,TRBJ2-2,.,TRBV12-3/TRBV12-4,CARSARSSWLYSNTGELFF,TGTGCCCGCAGTGCGCGTTCCTCTTGGCTGTATTCGAACACCGGGGAGCTGTTTTTT
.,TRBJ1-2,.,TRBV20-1,CSGGDYSYGYTF,TGCAGTGGAGGGGATTATAGCTATGGCTACACCTTC
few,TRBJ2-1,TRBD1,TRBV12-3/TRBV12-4,CASSLGDRGPPYNEQFF,TGTGCCAGCAGTTTAGGGGACAGGGGTCCCCCATACAATGAGCAGTTCTTC
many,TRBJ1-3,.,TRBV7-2,CASSLYHLTTGNTIYF,TGTGCCAGCAGCTTATATCACCTCACCACCGGAAACACCATATATTTT
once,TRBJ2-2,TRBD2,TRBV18,CASSPVAGVTGELFF,TGTGCCAGCTCACCAGTAGCGGGAGTAACCGGGGAGCTGTTTTTT
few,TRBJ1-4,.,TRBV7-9,CASSLGRGGEKLFF,TGTGCCAGCAGCTTAGGAAGGGGGGGCGAAAAACTGTTTTTT